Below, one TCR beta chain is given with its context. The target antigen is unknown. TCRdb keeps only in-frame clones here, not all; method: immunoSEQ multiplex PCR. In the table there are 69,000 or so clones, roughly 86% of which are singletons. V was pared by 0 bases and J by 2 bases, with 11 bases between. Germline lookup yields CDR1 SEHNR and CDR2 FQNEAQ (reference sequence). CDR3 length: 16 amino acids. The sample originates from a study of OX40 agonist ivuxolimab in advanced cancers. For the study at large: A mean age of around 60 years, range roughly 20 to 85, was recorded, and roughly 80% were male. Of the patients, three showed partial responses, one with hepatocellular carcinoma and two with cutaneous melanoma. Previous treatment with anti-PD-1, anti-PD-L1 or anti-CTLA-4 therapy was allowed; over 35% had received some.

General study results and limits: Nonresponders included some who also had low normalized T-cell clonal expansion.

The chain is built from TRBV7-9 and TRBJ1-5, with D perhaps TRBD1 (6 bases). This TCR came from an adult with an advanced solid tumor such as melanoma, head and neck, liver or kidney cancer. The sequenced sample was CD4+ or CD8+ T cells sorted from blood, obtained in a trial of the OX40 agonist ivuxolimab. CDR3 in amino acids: CASSLAGGGGNQPQHF. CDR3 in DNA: TGTGCCAGCAGCTTAGCTGGGGGCGGTGGCAATCAGCCCCAGCATTTT.